A selection of T cell receptor beta chains follows, all from one sample in a study of blood T cell repertoires in COVID-19. TCRdb keeps only in-frame clones here, not all; method: immunoSEQ multiplex PCR. The sample has some 120,000 clones; roughly 69% are singletons. Sequencing used peripheral blood. The receptor source for this set is an older woman with acute or convalescent COVID-19. Each CDR3 is given with its conserved first and last residue. The D gene is left open where the match is weak. Size is omitted from some rows. Given values are once, few, many or a class for expanded clones.

v_call: TRBV2
d_call: NA
clone_size: NA
j_call: TRBJ1-2
cdr3_nt: TGTGCCAGCAGTGATCGGGTCAACTATGGCTACACCTTC
cdr3_aa: CASSDRVNYGYTF

v_call: TRBV23-1
d_call: TRBD2
clone_size: NA
j_call: TRBJ2-7
cdr3_nt: TGCGCCAGCAGTCAATTCCCAACCGGGACTAGCGGGAGGGCCGTCTACGAGCAGTACTTC
cdr3_aa: CASSQFPTGTSGRAVYEQYF

v_call: TRBV18
d_call: TRBD2
clone_size: few
j_call: TRBJ2-7
cdr3_nt: TGTGCCAGCTCACCATTGGGTAGCGGGAGGTATGTCAGCTCCTACGAGCAGTACTTC
cdr3_aa: CASSPLGSGRYVSSYEQYF

v_call: TRBV6-2/TRBV6-3
d_call: NA
clone_size: once
j_call: TRBJ2-5
cdr3_nt: TGTGCCAGCAGTTACCCCCCGGAGACCCAGTACTTC
cdr3_aa: CASSYPPETQYF

v_call: TRBV6-2/TRBV6-3
d_call: NA
clone_size: NA
j_call: TRBJ1-1
cdr3_nt: TGTGCCAGCAGTTACGTTTCCATGAACACTGAAGCTTTCTTT
cdr3_aa: CASSYVSMNTEAFF

v_call: TRBV19
d_call: TRBD2
clone_size: NA
j_call: TRBJ2-1
cdr3_nt: TGTGCCAGTAGTAAGACCGGGACTAGCGGCTACAATGAGCAGTTCTTC
cdr3_aa: CASSKTGTSGYNEQFF

v_call: TRBV19
d_call: NA
clone_size: NA
j_call: TRBJ1-2
cdr3_nt: TGTGCCAGTAGTTTTGCCACAACGAATAACTATGGCTACACCTTC
cdr3_aa: CASSFATTNNYGYTF

v_call: TRBV5-6
d_call: NA
clone_size: NA
j_call: TRBJ1-5
cdr3_nt: TGTGCCAGCAGCTTGTCAGGCAATCAGCCCCAGCATTTT
cdr3_aa: CASSLSGNQPQHF

v_call: TRBV11-2
d_call: TRBD2
clone_size: NA
j_call: TRBJ2-7
cdr3_nt: TGTGCCAGCAGACAACATACGGCGGGAGCCCCCTACGAGCAGTACTTC
cdr3_aa: CASRQHTAGAPYEQYF

v_call: TRBV5-1
d_call: NA
clone_size: NA
j_call: TRBJ1-2
cdr3_nt: TGCGCCAGCAGCCCTGGCGGACTCCGAAGAGAAGGCTACACCTTC
cdr3_aa: CASSPGGLRREGYTF

v_call: TRBV3-1/TRBV3-2
d_call: TRBD2
clone_size: few
j_call: TRBJ2-5
cdr3_nt: TGTGCCAGCAGCCTTGGACTAGCGGGGTACCAAGAGACCCAGTACTTC
cdr3_aa: CASSLGLAGYQETQYF

v_call: TRBV6-1
d_call: NA
clone_size: NA
j_call: TRBJ2-1
cdr3_nt: TGTGCCAGCAGCCGAGCCGGGGATGAGCAGTTCTTC
cdr3_aa: CASSRAGDEQFF

v_call: TRBV4-1
d_call: TRBD1
clone_size: NA
j_call: TRBJ2-2
cdr3_nt: TGCGCCAGCAGCAAGGAGACAGGGAAGAACACCGGGGAGCTGTTTTTT
cdr3_aa: CASSKETGKNTGELFF

v_call: TRBV30
d_call: TRBD1
clone_size: NA
j_call: TRBJ2-7
cdr3_nt: TGTGCCTGGAGTGGAAACCGGGGACAGGGGGCTTCCTACGAGCAGTACTTC
cdr3_aa: CAWSGNRGQGASYEQYF

v_call: TRBV27
d_call: TRBD1
clone_size: NA
j_call: TRBJ1-2
cdr3_nt: TGTGCCAGCAGCCTTGACAGGGGGTTTAGCTACACCTTC
cdr3_aa: CASSLDRGFSYTF

v_call: TRBV4-1
d_call: NA
clone_size: NA
j_call: TRBJ1-1
cdr3_nt: TGCGCCAGCAGACTAGACTCTCGGACGAAGGCTGAAGCTTTCTTT
cdr3_aa: CASRLDSRTKAEAFF

v_call: TRBV30
d_call: NA
clone_size: NA
j_call: TRBJ2-3
cdr3_nt: TGTGCCTGGAGTGTAAAGCGGCCCCGGATCCATTTT
cdr3_aa: CAWSVKRPRIHF

v_call: TRBV5-4
d_call: TRBD1
clone_size: once
j_call: TRBJ1-2
cdr3_nt: TGTGCCAGCAGCTCGGACAGGATACTTGGCTACACCTTC
cdr3_aa: CASSSDRILGYTF

v_call: TRBV10-2
d_call: NA
clone_size: few
j_call: TRBJ1-6
cdr3_nt: TGCGCCAGCAGTGGGGTCAGCGAGGGATATAATTCACCCCTCCACTTT
cdr3_aa: CASSGVSEGYNSPLHF

v_call: TRBV5-8
d_call: NA
clone_size: NA
j_call: TRBJ2-1
cdr3_nt: TGTGCCAGCAGCCACGTGACTACCTCCCTGACCTACAATGAGCAGTTCTTC
cdr3_aa: CASSHVTTSLTYNEQFF

v_call: TRBV5-6
d_call: NA
clone_size: NA
j_call: TRBJ2-7
cdr3_nt: TGTGCCAGCAGCTTGGACCCCAGAAGCGAGCAGTACTTC
cdr3_aa: CASSLDPRSEQYF

v_call: TRBV9
d_call: NA
clone_size: NA
j_call: TRBJ1-1
cdr3_nt: TGTGCCAGCAGCGTACAGCGAGGCACTGAAGCTTTCTTT
cdr3_aa: CASSVQRGTEAFF

v_call: TRBV30
d_call: NA
clone_size: NA
j_call: TRBJ1-2
cdr3_nt: TGTGCCTGGAGTCGACAGTTTTATGGCTACACCTTC
cdr3_aa: CAWSRQFYGYTF